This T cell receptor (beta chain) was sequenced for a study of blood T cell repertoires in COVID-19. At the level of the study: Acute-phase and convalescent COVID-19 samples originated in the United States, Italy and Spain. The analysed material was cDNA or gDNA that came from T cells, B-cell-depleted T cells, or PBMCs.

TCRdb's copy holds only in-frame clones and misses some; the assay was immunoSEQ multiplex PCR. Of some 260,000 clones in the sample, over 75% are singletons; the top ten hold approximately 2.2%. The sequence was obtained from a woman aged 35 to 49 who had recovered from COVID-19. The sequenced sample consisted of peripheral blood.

The CDR3: CASSWGLTGELFF. In DNA, the CDR3 is TGTGCCAGCAGCTGGGGCCTCACCGGGGAGCTGTTTTTT. This sequence joins TRBV11-1 and TRBJ2-2; possibly TRBD1 for D (5 bases). Trimming pared 4 bases from V and 4 bases from J, leaving 7 bases between. CDR3 length equals 13 residues. CDR1 is SGHAT and CDR2 is FQDESV in the germline V gene (reference sequence).